The 11 T cell receptor beta chains below all came from one sample that was sequenced in a study of blood T cell repertoires in COVID-19. Sequencing used immunoSEQ multiplex PCR; TCRdb keeps in-frame clones, though not all of them. Of more than 250,000 clones listed, approximately 88% are singletons. Material for sequencing was peripheral blood. The origin of the receptors is a woman under 40 with COVID-19, enrolled during active disease.

The rearrangement joins TRBV5-1 to TRBJ2-3; 11 bases agree with TRBD2. Germline values: CDR1 SGHRS, CDR2 YFSETQ. There are 15 residues in the CDR3. J gave up 8 bases and V 1 base, and 6 bases lay outside the gene matches. CDR3 DNA sequence: TGCGCCAGCAGCTTGAGTACTAGCGGGGGAGCTACGCAGTATTTT. This sequence encodes CASSLSTSGGATQYF.

The chain is built from TRBV9 and TRBJ2-1; 10 bases agree with TRBD2. This CDR3 has 17 amino acids. J lost 2 bases, V lost 2 bases, and 7 bases had no gene match. Germline V lookup: CDR1 SGDLS, CDR2 YYNGEE. The CDR3 spells CASSVKTLAGAYNEQFF. The CDR3 DNA reads TGTGCCAGCAGCGTCAAAACTCTAGCGGGAGCCTACAATGAGCAGTTCTTC.

This chain uses TRBV2 with TRBJ1-6, with a possible D match to TRBD1 (6 bases). Germline V lookup: CDR1 SNHLY, CDR2 FYNNEI. This CDR3 has 15 amino acids. Trimming left V 7 bases short and J 8 bases short, with 18 bases between. The CDR3 coding sequence is TGTGCCAGCATTCATACAGGGTACACGGATTCACCCCTCCACTTT. As protein: CASIHTGYTDSPLHF.

The rearrangement joins TRBV19 to TRBJ1-1; 9 bases map to TRBD1. The CDR3 runs to 15 residues. J gave up 4 bases and V 3 bases, and 6 bases lay outside the gene matches. Germline CDR1 LNHDA, CDR2 SQIVND (reference sequence). The CDR3 sequence: CASSIQQGAFTEAFF. CDR3 DNA sequence: TGTGCCAGTAGTATTCAACAGGGGGCGTTCACTGAAGCTTTCTTT.

The J gene is TRBJ1-2, the V gene TRBV24-1; 7 bases line up with TRBD1. The CDR3 is 15 amino acids. V gave up 2 bases and J gave up 2 bases; unmatched junction bases: 4. Germline lookup yields CDR1 KGHDR and CDR2 SFDVKD. This CDR3 is CATSDSETGNYGYTF. DNA of the CDR3: TGTGCCACCAGTGATTCCGAGACAGGGAACTATGGCTACACCTTC.

The CDR3 bases are TGTGCCAGCAGCCAAGAGCTGAGCCATCGAGCCTATGGCTACACCTTC. Amino acid sequence: CASSQELSHRAYGYTF. The rearrangement uses TRBV4-2 and TRBJ1-2; D is ambiguous. This CDR3 contains 16 residues. The germline V gene encodes CDR1 LGHNA and CDR2 YNFKEQ. Trimming stripped 0 bases from V and 4 bases from J, with 15 bases between.

This chain joins TRBV27 and TRBJ1-6; TRBD1 aligns across 7 bases. This CDR3 has 17 amino acids. V shed 1 base and J 9 bases; nucleotides not matched to a gene: 12. Germline CDR1 MNHEY, CDR2 SMNVEV (reference sequence). As DNA, the CDR3 is TGTGCCAGCAGTTTATTTCACGCCGGGACAGAGGTTTCACCCCTCCACTTT. Its translation is CASSLFHAGTEVSPLHF.

This chain uses TRBV29-1 with TRBJ2-1; no clear D. V lost 0 bases, J lost 9 bases, and 21 bases lay in between. The CDR3 runs to 16 residues. CDR1 SQVTM and CDR2 ANQGSEA come from the germline V gene. CDR3 sequence: CSVEDPTPHSLSEQFF. DNA for the CDR3: TGCAGCGTTGAAGATCCCACCCCTCATAGTTTAAGTGAGCAGTTCTTC.

This clone was seen repeatedly, ten times or more. J is TRBJ2-5 and V is TRBV7-9, with 7 bases matching TRBD1. The CDR3 consists of 18 residues. Germline assignment: CDR1 SEHNR and CDR2 FQNEAQ (reference sequence). V trimming: 3 bases; J trimming: 1 base; junction bases outside the gene matches: 14. The DNA of the CDR3 is TGTGCCAGCAGCTTGCTAAACAGGGGAGTGAGTCTCCAAGAGACCCAGTACTTC. Translating it yields CASSLLNRGVSLQETQYF. Full variable domain (rest looked up from reference TRBV7-9 and TRBJ2-5): DTGVSQNPRHKITKRGQNVTFRCDPISEHNRLYWYRQTLGQGPEFLTYFQNEAQLEKSRLLSDRFSAERPKGSFSTLEIQRTEQGDSAMYLCASSLLNRGVSLQETQYFGPGTRLLVL.

The chain joins TRBV11-3 to TRBJ1-2; D not resolved. Trimming left V 1 base short and J 2 bases short, with 11 bases between. The CDR3 sequence is 15 residues long. Germline CDR1 reads SGHNT; CDR2 reads YENEEA. The CDR3 loop is CASSLGGVRNYGYTF. DNA of the CDR3: TGTGCCAGCAGCTTAGGGGGAGTACGGAACTATGGCTACACCTTC.

The V and J genes are TRBV12-3 or TRBV12-4 and TRBJ1-1; D unclear. The length of the CDR3 is 13 residues. Trimming pared 8 bases from V and 0 bases from J, leaving 10 bases between. The CDR3 reads CASLAVMNTEAFF. CDR3 in DNA: TGTGCCAGCTTGGCAGTCATGAACACTGAAGCTTTCTTT.